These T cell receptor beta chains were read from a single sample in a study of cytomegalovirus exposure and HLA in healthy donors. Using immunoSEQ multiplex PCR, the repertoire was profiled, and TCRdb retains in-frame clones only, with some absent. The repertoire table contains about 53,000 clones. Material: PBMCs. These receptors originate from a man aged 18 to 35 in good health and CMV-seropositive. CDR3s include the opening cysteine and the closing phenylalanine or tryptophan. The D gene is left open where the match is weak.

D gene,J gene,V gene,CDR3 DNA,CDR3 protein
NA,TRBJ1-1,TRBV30,TGTGCCTGGAGGTACACAGAAAACACTGAAGCTTTCTTT,CAWRYTENTEAFF
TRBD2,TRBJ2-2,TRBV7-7,TGTGCTAGCAGCTTATACCTAGCGGGAGAGGTCGGGGAGCTGTTTTTT,CASSLYLAGEVGELFF
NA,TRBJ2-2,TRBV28,TGTGCCAGCAAGAGCACCGGGGAGCTGTTTTTT,CASKSTGELFF
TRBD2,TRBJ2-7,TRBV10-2,TGCGCCAGCAGGCTAGCGGGAGGTATCTACGAGCAGTACTTC,CASRLAGGIYEQYF
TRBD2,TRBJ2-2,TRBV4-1,TGCGCCAGCAGCCAGTCTACTAGCGTGACCCGTCCCGGGGAGCTGTTTTTT,CASSQSTSVTRPGELFF
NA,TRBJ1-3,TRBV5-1,TGCGCCAGCAGCTTAGAGCACCTACAGGGTACTGGAAACACCATATATTTT,CASSLEHLQGTGNTIYF
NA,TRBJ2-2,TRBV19,TGTGCCAGTAGTATCGACAGCCCTACTAACACCGGGGAGCTGTTTTTT,CASSIDSPTNTGELFF
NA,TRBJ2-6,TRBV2,TGTGCCAGGCAGGGTTTCGGGGGGGCCAACGTCCTGACTTTC,CARQGFGGANVLTF
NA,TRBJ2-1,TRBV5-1,TGCGCCAGCAGCTGGCCCTGGGCGGGAAACGGCAATGAGCAGTTCTTC,CASSWPWAGNGNEQFF
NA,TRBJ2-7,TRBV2,TGTGCCAACACCAAGGACAATTACGAGCAGTACTTC,CANTKDNYEQYF
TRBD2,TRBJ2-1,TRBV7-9,TGTGCCAGCAGCCCAGGGGTCCTAGCGGGAGGAGGTAATGAGCAGTTCTTC,CASSPGVLAGGGNEQFF
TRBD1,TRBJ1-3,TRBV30,TGTGCCTGGAGTGTTTGGACAGGGGGACTCTACTCTGGAAACACCATATATTTT,CAWSVWTGGLYSGNTIYF
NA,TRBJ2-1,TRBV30,TGTGCCTGGAGTTCGATAAACACCGGGAGCAGAAAGGGTTTCTTC,CAWSSINTGSRKGFF
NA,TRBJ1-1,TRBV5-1,TGCGCCAGCAGGGAACAGGAGAACACTGAAGCTTTCTTT,CASREQENTEAFF
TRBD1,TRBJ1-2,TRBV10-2,TGCGCCAGCAGTGACCCCTTACCGGGACAGCTTATTGGCTACACCTTC,CASSDPLPGQLIGYTF
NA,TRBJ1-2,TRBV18,TGTGCCAGCTCACCAATCGACAGTGACTATGGCTACACCTTC,CASSPIDSDYGYTF
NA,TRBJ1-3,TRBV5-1,TGCGCCAGCAGCTTGACCGGAGACTCTGGAAACACCATATATTTT,CASSLTGDSGNTIYF
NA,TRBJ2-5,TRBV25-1,TGTGCCAGCAGTGAGCTGGGCCGGAAGACCCAGTACTTC,CASSELGRKTQYF
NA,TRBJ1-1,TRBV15,TGTGCCACCAGCAGAGAGCCAATTACGGGGGCTTTCTTT,CATSREPITGAFF
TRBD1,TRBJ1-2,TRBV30,TGTGCCTGGAGTGGACAGGGGAACTATGGCTACACCTTC,CAWSGQGNYGYTF
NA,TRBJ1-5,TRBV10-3,TGTGCCGCCACCGAAGCTTTCAATCAGCCCCAGCATTTT,CAATEAFNQPQHF
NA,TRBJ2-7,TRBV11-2,TGTGCCAGCAGCTTAGATCTTAACAGGGGAGGCGAGCAGTACTTC,CASSLDLNRGGEQYF
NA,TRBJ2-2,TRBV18,TGTGCCAGCTCGAGTTTTGCCAGAGTGGTGTCGGGTACCGGGGAGCTGTTTTTT,CASSSFARVVSGTGELFF
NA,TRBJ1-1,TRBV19,TGTGCCAGTGCCCCAGGGGCGGTGAACACTGAAGCTTTCTTT,CASAPGAVNTEAFF
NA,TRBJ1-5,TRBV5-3,TGTGCCAGAAGCTTGGGGTACTGCAATCAGCCCCAGCATTTT,CARSLGYCNQPQHF
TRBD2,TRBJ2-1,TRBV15,TGTGCCACCAGGGAAGCGGGAAGGAATGAGCAGTTCTTC,CATREAGRNEQFF
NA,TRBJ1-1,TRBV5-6,TGTGCCAGCAGCTTGAGCCAGGACACTGAAGCTTTCTTT,CASSLSQDTEAFF
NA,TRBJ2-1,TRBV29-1,TGCAGCGTAGGTCTAGCTCAGGACAATGAGCAGTTCTTC,CSVGLAQDNEQFF
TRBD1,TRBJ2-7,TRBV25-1,TGTGCCAGCAGTGGTCGGACAGGGTCCTACGAGCAGTACTTC,CASSGRTGSYEQYF
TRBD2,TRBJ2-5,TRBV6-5,TGTGCCAGCGGTGGGGTTAGCGGGAGGGGCGAGACCCAGTACTTC,CASGGVSGRGETQYF
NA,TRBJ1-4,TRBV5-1,TGCGCCAGCAACAGTGGCAGCACTAATGAAAAACTGTTTTTT,CASNSGSTNEKLFF
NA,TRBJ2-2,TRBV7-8,TGTGCCAGCACCCCTGAACCGGCGAACACCGGGGAGCTGTTTTTT,CASTPEPANTGELFF
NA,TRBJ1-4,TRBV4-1,TGCGCCAGCAGCCCTCACAGTGAAAAACTGTTTTTT,CASSPHSEKLFF
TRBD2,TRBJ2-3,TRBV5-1,TGCGCCAGCAGCACAGGACTAGCGGGAGGCTCAGATACGCAGTATTTT,CASSTGLAGGSDTQYF
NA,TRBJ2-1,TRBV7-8,TGTGCCAGCAGCTTAGGGACTTACAATGAGCAGTTCTTC,CASSLGTYNEQFF
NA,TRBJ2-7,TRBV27,TGTGCCAGCAAATGGATAGCGGCGGAGAGGGACGAGCAGTACTTC,CASKWIAAERDEQYF
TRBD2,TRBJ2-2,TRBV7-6,TGTGCCAGCAGCTGGACTAGCGGTAGGAACACCGGGGAGCTGTTTTTT,CASSWTSGRNTGELFF
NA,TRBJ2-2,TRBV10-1,TGCGCCAGCAGTGACGCTACCGGGTCCGCGAACACCGGGGAGCTGTTTTTT,CASSDATGSANTGELFF
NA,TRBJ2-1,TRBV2,TGTGCCAGCAGTGAAGAATCCAAGCAGTTCTTC,CASSEESKQFF
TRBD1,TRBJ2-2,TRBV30,TGTGCCTGGAGTGTATTAAGGGGGGACAGGGGTACCGGGGAGCTGTTTTTT,CAWSVLRGDRGTGELFF
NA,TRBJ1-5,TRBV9,TGTGCCAGCAGCGGAGGGGGGGGTAGCAATCAGCCCCAGCATTTT,CASSGGGGSNQPQHF
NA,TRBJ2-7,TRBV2,TGTGCCAGCAGTGTCGATAGCGGCGTCGCCTACGAGCAGTACTTC,CASSVDSGVAYEQYF
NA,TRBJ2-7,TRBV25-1,TGTGCCAGCGCGGCCCGGGGTGGCGCGCAGCAGTACTTC,CASAARGGAQQYF
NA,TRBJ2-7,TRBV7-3,TGTGCCAGCAGCCCCCGGAGAGTCGAGCAGTACTTC,CASSPRRVEQYF
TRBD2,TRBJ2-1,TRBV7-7,TGTGCCAGCAGCTTGGGTTGGGAGACTAGCGGGAGTGTACATGAGCAGTTCTTC,CASSLGWETSGSVHEQFF
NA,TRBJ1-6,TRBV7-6,TGTGCCAGCAGCCCCAGGACTGGCTCACCCCTCCACTTT,CASSPRTGSPLHF
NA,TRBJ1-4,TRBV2,TGTGCCAGCAGTGCTAGTGAAAAACTGTTTTTT,CASSASEKLFF
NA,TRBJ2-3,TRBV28,TGTGCCAGCCGAGGCCAGGGGGAGGTCGTCGAGTATTTT,CASRGQGEVVEYF
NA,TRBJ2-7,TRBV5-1,TGCGCCAGCAGCGCCGGGACAAACTACGAGCGGCAGTACTTC,CASSAGTNYERQYF
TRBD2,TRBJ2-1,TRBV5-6,TGTGCCAGCACCTTATATGCTAGCGGATACAATGAGCAGTTCTTC,CASTLYASGYNEQFF
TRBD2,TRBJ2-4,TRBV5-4,TGTGCCAGCAGCTTGCCTAGACTAGCGGGAGAGAAAAACATTCAGTACTTC,CASSLPRLAGEKNIQYF
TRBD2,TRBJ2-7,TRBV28,TGTGCCAGCAGCGGACTAGCGGGAGACTCGACCTACGAGCAGTACTTC,CASSGLAGDSTYEQYF
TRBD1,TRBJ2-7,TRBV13,TGTGCCAGCAGCCAGACAGGGGTTAACTACGAGCAGTACTTC,CASSQTGVNYEQYF
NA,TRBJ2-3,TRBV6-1,TGTGCCAGCAGTGAAGGAAGCCCCGCGGATACGCAGTATTTT,CASSEGSPADTQYF
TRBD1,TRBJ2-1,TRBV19,TGTGCCAGTAGTATCGGGACAGGGGGCAATGAGCAGTTCTTC,CASSIGTGGNEQFF
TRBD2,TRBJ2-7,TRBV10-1,TGCGCCAGCAGTGCCAATCGACTAGCGGGAGGCGACGAGCAGTACTTC,CASSANRLAGGDEQYF
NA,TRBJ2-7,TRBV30,TGTGCCTGGAGCCGGCAGGGGAGAGGTCAGCAGTACTTC,CAWSRQGRGQQYF